This entry lists 23 T cell receptor beta chains sequenced from one sample in a study of cytomegalovirus exposure and HLA in healthy donors. PCR amplification relied on 60 Vbeta primers (plus 13 Jbeta primers). The protocol was immunoSEQ multiplex PCR, while the TCRdb copy is restricted to in-frame clones and leaves out a portion. In the table there are approximately 170,000 clones, over 70% of which are singletons. Sequenced material: PBMCs. The source is a man in his fifties in good health and CMV-seropositive.

This chain links TRBV2 with TRBJ1-5; TRBD1 is a possible D gene (6 bases). Trimming pared 2 bases from V and 7 bases from J, leaving 15 bases between. Germline V gene sequence: CDR1 SNHLY, CDR2 FYNNEI. The CDR3 spans 15 residues. This CDR3 is CASSETPRGNQPQHF. CDR3 in DNA: TGTGCCAGCAGTGAAACCCCGAGGGGGAACCAGCCCCAGCATTTT.

CDR3 amino acids: CASSLWSGTTNEKLFF. The CDR3 DNA reads as TGCGCCAGCAGCTTGTGGTCAGGCACTACTAATGAAAAACTGTTTTTT. The gene calls are TRBV5-1 and TRBJ1-4, with D unresolved. The V gene's germline CDR1 is SGHRS and CDR2 YFSETQ. This CDR3 comprises 16 residues. V was cut by 1 base and J by 2 bases, with 12 bases left in between.

About this clone: Sequence at one end of the junction differs from germline and may be a read error. At the DNA level, this CDR3 is encoded by other sequences in the same sample as well. The chain has TRBV2 and TRBJ2-7; no clear D gene. This CDR3 comprises 14 residues. The germline gives CDR1 SNHLY, CDR2 FYNNEI. CDR3: CASSEQVTSYEQYF. The CDR3 DNA follows: TGTGCCAGCAGTGAACAGGTGACCTCCTACGAGCAGTACTTT.

This chain connects TRBV18 to TRBJ1-2, with 7 bases that match TRBD1. The CDR3 is made up of 13 amino acids. Germline V gene sequence: CDR1 KGHSH, CDR2 LQKENI. V lost 6 bases, J lost 8 bases, and 9 bases stayed unmatched. The CDR3 sequence: CASSPDQGVGYTF. In nucleotides, the CDR3 is TGTGCCAGCTCTCCAGACCAGGGGGTCGGCTACACCTTC.

This chain links TRBV7-3 with TRBJ2-1, with D tentatively TRBD1 (6 bases). Trimming pared 5 bases from V and 10 bases from J, leaving 12 bases between. CDR1 is SGHTA, CDR2 FQGTGA, per germline. This CDR3 is 12 amino acids long. The chain's CDR3 is CASSLQGGEQFF. The DNA of the CDR3 is TGTGCCAGCAGCCTCCAAGGGGGAGAGCAGTTCTTC. The variable domain in full, completed from reference TRBV7-3 and TRBJ2-1, reads GAGVSQTPSNKVTEKGKYVELRCDPISGHTALYWYRQSLGQGPEFLIYFQGTGAADDSGLPNDRFFAVRPEGSVSTLKIQRTERGDSAVYLCASSLQGGEQFFGPGTRLTVL.

V usage is TRBV7-3 and J usage is TRBJ2-3; D may be TRBD2 (6 bases). CDR1 and CDR2 from the germline V gene are SGHTA and FQGTGA. Trimming stripped 3 bases from V and 0 bases from J, with 10 bases between. The CDR3 has 15 amino acids. The CDR3 loop is CASSFSLASTDTQYF. DNA of the CDR3: TGTGCCAGCAGCTTCTCTCTAGCGAGCACAGATACGCAGTATTTT.

The chain is built from TRBV6-6 and TRBJ2-5, with 9 bases that match TRBD1. The end of the DNA is better explained by TRBJ2-7, so the J call may be wrong. This CDR3 has 15 residues. Germline assignment: CDR1 MNHNY and CDR2 SVGAGI (reference sequence). This chain's CDR3 is CASSFPGQGSYEQYF. DNA for the CDR3: TGTGCCAGCAGTTTCCCGGGACAGGGCTCCTACGAGCAGTACTTC.

The chain uses TRBV7-6 and TRBJ2-3; 9 nucleotides align to TRBD1. The trim removed 3 bases at V and 2 bases at J, leaving 12 bases unmatched. This CDR3 is built from 18 residues. CDR1 is SGHVS and CDR2 is FNYEAQ in the germline V gene. The CDR3: CASSFGLRGTGNTDTQYF. The CDR3 region has the DNA TGTGCCAGCAGCTTCGGGCTGCGAGGGACAGGGAACACAGATACGCAGTATTTT. The variable domain in full, completed from reference TRBV7-6 and TRBJ2-3, reads GAGVSQSPRYKVTKRGQDVALRCDPISGHVSLYWYRQALGQGPEFLTYFNYEAQQDKSGLPNDRFSAERPEGSISTLTIQRTEQRDSAMYRCASSFGLRGTGNTDTQYFGPGTRLTVL.

This clone was counted once. CDR3 DNA: TGTGCCAGCAGTTTCTGGAGGGGCAATCAGCCCCAGCATTTT. Its translation: CASSFWRGNQPQHF. The V and J genes are TRBV28 and TRBJ1-5; D is unresolved. V gave up 3 bases and J gave up 2 bases, with 8 bases separating them. Germline V CDR1 and CDR2: MDHEN, SYDVKM. The CDR3 is 14 residues long. Looking up the rest from reference TRBV28 and TRBJ1-5 gives the full variable domain: DVKVTQSSRYLVKRTGEKVFLECVQDMDHENMFWYRQDPGLGLRLIYFSYDVKMKEKGDIPEGYSVSREKKERFSLILESASTNQTSMYLCASSFWRGNQPQHFGDGTRLSIL.

This chain uses TRBV7-2 with TRBJ1-1, with 7 bases lining up with TRBD1. The CDR3 loop spans 14 amino acids. Germline V lookup: CDR1 SGHTA, CDR2 FQGNSA. Trimming took 2 bases from V and 8 from J; bases not matched to a gene: 8. The CDR3 sequence is CASSLKQGNLEAFF. CDR3 DNA sequence: TGTGCCAGCAGCTTAAAACAGGGGAATTTAGAAGCTTTCTTT.

The table lists this clone with a few counts. CDR3 in amino acids: CAIRNPGGIARDEQFF. CDR3 in DNA: TGTGCCATCAGAAATCCCGGCGGGATAGCGCGCGATGAGCAGTTCTTC. The J gene is TRBJ2-1, the V gene TRBV10-3, with D tentatively TRBD2 (6 bases). Germline V lookup: CDR1 ENHRY, CDR2 SYGVKD. The length of the CDR3 is 16 residues. V lost 6 bases, J lost 8 bases, and 23 bases lay in between.

The rearrangement links TRBV28 to TRBJ1-5; weak D call: TRBD1 (5 bases). CDR1 and CDR2 (germline): MDHEN, SYDVKM. CDR3 length: 16 residues. Trimming took 3 bases from V and 1 from J, leaving 13 bases between them. CDR3 DNA sequence: TGTGCCAGCAGTTTGTGGGGGGGATTAAGCAATCAGCCCCAGCATTTT. It translates to CASSLWGGLSNQPQHF.

The V gene is TRBV5-6, the J gene TRBJ2-7, with TRBD2 matching 10 bases. V trimming: 2 bases; J trimming: 5 bases; junction bases outside the gene matches: 10. Germline V gene sequence: CDR1 SGHDT, CDR2 YYEEEE. The length of the CDR3 is 16 residues. The DNA of the CDR3 is TGTGCCAGCAGCTTTCTAGCGGGAGTCGTTAGGAACGAGCAGTACTTC. Protein product: CASSFLAGVVRNEQYF.

J is TRBJ2-7 and V is TRBV6-1; TRBD2 agrees at 8 bases. J was trimmed by 0 bases and V by 5 bases; bases with no gene match: 6. Germline CDR1 reads MNHNS; CDR2 reads SASEGT. The CDR3 is made up of 15 amino acids. The CDR3 spells CASSLGGTSSYEQYF. The CDR3 DNA is TGTGCCAGCAGTTTGGGCGGGACTAGCTCCTACGAGCAGTACTTC.

This chain joins TRBV27 and TRBJ2-5; no definite D call. CDR3 size: 13 residues. The V gene's germline CDR1 is MNHEY and CDR2 SMNVEV (reference sequence). Between the trimmed V and J ends, which lost 5 bases and 7 bases, there was a span of 14 bases. The CDR3: CASSPSLSGTQYF. The DNA for the CDR3 is TGTGCCAGCAGTCCGTCCCTTTCGGGGACCCAGTACTTC.

The chain links TRBV6-5 to TRBJ2-3, with a tentative D call TRBD2 (5 bases). This CDR3 has 16 residues. Germline V gene lookup returns CDR1 MNHEY and CDR2 SVGAGI. Trimming removed 2 bases at V and 0 bases at J, with 12 bases between. The CDR3 here is CASSYDLRGSTDTQYF. CDR3 sequence (DNA): TGTGCCAGCAGTTACGATCTACGGGGTAGCACAGATACGCAGTATTTT.

The chain has TRBV10-1 and TRBJ2-7, with 8 nucleotides matching TRBD1. J gave up 4 bases and V 0 bases, and 8 bases lay outside the gene matches. The germline CDR1 and CDR2 sequences are WNHNN and SYGVQD (reference sequence). The CDR3 has 16 residues. The CDR3, as DNA: TGCGCCAGCAGTGAGTCCGGCCCAGGGGGCGGTTACGAGCAGTACTTC. This sequence encodes CASSESGPGGGYEQYF.

V usage is TRBV29-1 and J usage is TRBJ2-1; 7 positions match TRBD2. The CDR3 has 14 residues. Trimming at V came to 7 bases and at J to 1 base, leaving 7 bases not matched to a gene. Looked up from germline, CDR1 is SQVTM and CDR2 is ANQGSEA. The CDR3 spells CSAAGERSYNEQFF. The DNA for the CDR3 is TGCAGCGCCGCGGGAGAGAGGTCCTACAATGAGCAGTTCTTC.

The chain is built from TRBV19 and TRBJ2-5, with D possibly being TRBD2 (6 bases). Germline V gene lookup returns CDR1 LNHDA and CDR2 SQIVND (reference sequence). This CDR3 is built from 12 residues. V lost 6 bases and J 5 bases, leaving 10 bases between the germline ends. CDR3 bases: TGTGCCAGTAGGGGACTTGGGGAGACCCAGTACTTC. Translating it yields CASRGLGETQYF.

V gene TRBV5-1 combines with J gene TRBJ2-7, with D perhaps TRBD2 (5 bases). CDR3 length: 14 residues. Trimming removed 3 bases from V and 1 base from J, with 11 bases in between. Germline CDR1 is SGHRS and CDR2 is YFSETQ. The CDR3 spells CASSSSPGSYEQYF. The CDR3 bases are TGCGCCAGCAGCTCCTCACCGGGGTCCTACGAGCAGTACTTC.

The gene calls are TRBV2 and TRBJ2-3; TRBD1 is a possible D gene (7 bases). Per germline, CDR1 SNHLY and CDR2 FYNNEI. V lost 1 base and J lost 14, with 16 bases in between. CDR3 length: 13 amino acids. The DNA of the CDR3 is TGTGCCAGCAGTGAAGGACAGGGAGGCAAGTTGTATTTT. This translates into CASSEGQGGKLYF.

The chain recombines TRBV6-1 with TRBJ2-7, with a weak D call TRBD2 (5 bases). The CDR3 has 14 residues. The V end lost 6 bases, the J end lost 2 bases, and 14 bases lay between the germline ends. The V gene's germline CDR1 is MNHNS and CDR2 SASEGT. In nucleotides, the CDR3 is TGTGCCAGCAGACGGGAACCCGGGGCCTACGAGCAGTACTTC. Translation: CASRREPGAYEQYF.

This chain connects TRBV15 to TRBJ2-7, with a possible D match to TRBD1 (6 bases). V was trimmed by 8 bases and J by 3 bases, leaving 14 bases between them. Germline lookup yields CDR1 LNHNV and CDR2 YYDKDF (reference sequence). The CDR3 has 13 residues. Written as DNA, the CDR3 is TGTGCCACCCGCATCAAGGGGGACTACGAGCAGTACTTC. It encodes CATRIKGDYEQYF.